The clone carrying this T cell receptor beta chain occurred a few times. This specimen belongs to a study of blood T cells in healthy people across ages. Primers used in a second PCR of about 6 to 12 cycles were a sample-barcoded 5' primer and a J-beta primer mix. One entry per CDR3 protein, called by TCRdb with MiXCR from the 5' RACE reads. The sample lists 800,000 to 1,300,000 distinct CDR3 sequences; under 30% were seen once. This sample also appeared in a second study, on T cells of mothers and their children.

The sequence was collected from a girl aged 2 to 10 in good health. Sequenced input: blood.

DNA of the CDR3: TGCAGCGCCCGGGGGCCAGAGGGTAGGACCCAGTACTTC. It translates to CSARGPEGRTQYF. The chain recombines TRBV29-1 with TRBJ2-5, with D perhaps assigned TRBD1 or TRBD2 (6 bases each). V lost 7 bases and J 7 bases, leaving 19 bases between the germline ends. Per the germline V gene, CDR1 is SQVTM and CDR2 is ANQGSEA. This CDR3 region has 13 residues.